The T cell receptor (beta chain) described here comes from a study of T cells in Graves' hyperthyroidism and ophthalmopathy. General study findings and limits: Model predictions of ophthalmopathy came a median around 6.5 months before onset.

The CDR3 is made up of 12 amino acids. The germline gives CDR1 SGHRS, CDR2 YFSETQ. V dropped 2 bases and J dropped 8 bases, with 10 bases sitting between them. Patients were excluded for uncontrolled infection, other autoimmune disease, pregnancy or lactation. Each diagnosis was grounded in clinical symptoms, serum thyroxine and TRAb, thyroid ultrasound, and orbital computed tomography. Researchers amplified the TCR beta CDR3 regions from RNA transcripts. First-round RT-PCR targeting the TCR CDR3 was performed with the HTBI primer set. MiXCR was run by TCRdb on the multiplex PCR reads, yielding one entry per CDR3 protein. The sample holds about 640,000 distinct CDR3 sequences, 45% seen once. Details on this clonotype: The antigen is undetermined.

This chain connects TRBV5-1 to TRBJ1-1, with D hard to call. The TCR was taken from an adult man with Graves' disease, either hyperthyroidism or ophthalmopathy (not recorded which). Sequencing used peripheral blood or thyroid tissue (not recorded which). Written as DNA, the CDR3 is TGCGCCAGCAGCTTTTTAGGAGGCGAAGCTTTCTTT. It translates to CASSFLGGEAFF.